These 6 T cell receptor beta chains originate from one sample sequenced in a study of blood T cell repertoires in COVID-19. Profiling relied on immunoSEQ multiplex PCR, and the TCRdb table lists in-frame clones only, not all of them. The data show around 260,000 clones, with more than 80% seen just once and under 3.5% held by the top ten. The specimen was peripheral blood. The receptors were gathered from a young woman with active or convalescent COVID-19.

Comment on this clone: The junction differs from germline at one of its ends, possibly a read error. This specimen includes other DNA sequences encoding the same CDR3. The chain employs TRBV13 and TRBJ2-5; 11 bases match TRBD1. The CDR3 runs 16 residues. Germline CDR1 reads PRHDT; CDR2 reads FYEKMQ (reference sequence). CDR3 in DNA: TGTGCTAGCAGCTGGCGAAGGGGACAGGGGGGAGAGACCCAGTACTTC. Residues: CASSWRRGQGGETQYF.

The rearrangement links TRBV24-1 to TRBJ2-7, with D possibly matching TRBD1 (6 bases). Trimming took off 9 bases at V and 3 bases at J, with 14 bases between the two ends. CDR1 is KGHDR and CDR2 is SFDVKD in the germline V gene. The CDR3 is 13 residues long. CDR3 DNA sequence: TGTGCCACCGCAGGCAGGGGCCACTACGAGCAGTACTTC. It is translated as CATAGRGHYEQYF.

The rearrangement uses TRBV5-1 and TRBJ2-3, with 10 positions matching TRBD2. This CDR3 is built from 16 residues. The trim removed 1 base at V and 4 bases at J, leaving 6 bases unmatched. CDR1 SGHRS and CDR2 YFSETQ come from the germline V gene. The CDR3: CASSLNVAGGADTQYF. The CDR3 nucleotides are TGCGCCAGCAGCTTGAACGTAGCGGGGGGTGCAGATACGCAGTATTTT.

The V call is TRBV30, the J call TRBJ2-3, with D tentatively TRBD1 (6 bases). The V end lost 0 bases, the J end lost 3 bases, and 13 bases lay between the germline ends. The germline V gene encodes CDR1 GTSNPN and CDR2 SVGIG (reference sequence). CDR3 size: 15 residues. The CDR3 DNA sequence: TGTGCCTGGAGTGTACAGGGCAGGGAAACAGATACGCAGTATTTT. It translates to CAWSVQGRETDTQYF. The full variable domain, with the rest looked up from reference TRBV30 and TRBJ2-3, is SQTIHQWPATLVQPVGSPLSLECTVEGTSNPNLYWYRQAAGRGLQLLFYSVGIGQISSEVPQNLSASRPQDRQFILSSKKLLLSDSGFYLCAWSVQGRETDTQYFGPGTRLTVL.

This chain uses TRBV6-5 with TRBJ1-3; 8 bases align to TRBD1. With V trimmed by 6 bases and J by 1 base, 5 bases remained unmatched. The CDR3 loop spans 15 amino acids. CDR1 and CDR2 (germline): MNHEY, SVGAGI. The CDR3, as DNA: TGTGCCAGCAGCTTTCAGGGGGCTTCTGGAAACACCATATATTTT. Amino acid sequence: CASSFQGASGNTIYF.

The chain uses TRBV7-3 and TRBJ1-1; D remains ambiguous. CDR3 length: 13 amino acids. The V end lost 2 bases, the J end lost 1 base, and 5 bases lay between the germline ends. In germline, CDR1 is SGHTA, CDR2 FQGTGA. Here the CDR3 DNA reads TGTGCCAGCAGCTTATTAGAGAACACTGAAGCTTTCTTT. Translation gives CASSLLENTEAFF.